This entry lists 30 T cell receptor beta chains sequenced from one sample in a study of cytomegalovirus exposure and HLA in healthy donors. It was with 60 Vbeta and 13 Jbeta primers that the PCR ran. Sequencing used immunoSEQ multiplex PCR; TCRdb keeps in-frame clones, though not all of them. The profile shows under 35,000 clones, roughly 44% of them singletons. The sample comprised PBMCs. Receptors were obtained from a woman in her forties or fifties in good health and CMV-seronegative.

V is TRBV5-6 and J is TRBJ1-2; a possible D gene is TRBD1 (6 bases). V lost 3 bases and J 6 bases, leaving 18 bases between the germline ends. The CDR3 has 15 residues. CDR1 is SGHDT, CDR2 YYEEEE, per germline. The CDR3 spells CASSWGSVPGDGYTF. DNA of the CDR3: TGTGCCAGCAGCTGGGGCTCAGTTCCAGGGGATGGCTACACCTTC.

CDR3 loop: CASSPSSGSGYEQYF. In nucleotides, the CDR3 is TGTGCCAGCTCACCAAGTAGCGGGAGCGGCTACGAGCAGTACTTC. The genes are TRBV18 and TRBJ2-7, with 9 positions matching TRBD2. Trimming at V came to 2 bases and at J to 3 bases, leaving 5 bases not matched to a gene. This CDR3 comprises 15 residues. Germline V gene data show CDR1 as KGHSH and CDR2 as LQKENI.

The rearrangement uses TRBV11-3 and TRBJ2-1, with 8 positions matching TRBD2. CDR1 SGHNT and CDR2 YENEEA come from the germline V gene. The J segment lost 9 bases and the V segment lost 3 bases, leaving 10 bases of the junction unmatched. The CDR3 has 15 amino acids. This CDR3 is CASSFPRGGWGEQFF. The CDR3 region has the DNA TGTGCCAGCAGCTTCCCCCGGGGGGGCTGGGGTGAGCAGTTCTTC. Filled out from reference TRBV11-3 and TRBJ2-1, the complete variable domain reads EAGVVQSPRYKIIEKKQPVAFWCNPISGHNTLYWYLQNLGQGPELLIRYENEEAVDDSQLPKDRFSAERLKGVDSTLKIQPAELGDSAVYLCASSFPRGGWGEQFFGPGTRLTVL.

The chain is built from TRBV30 and TRBJ2-5; 7 nucleotides agree with TRBD2. The CDR3 contains 14 residues. From germline, CDR1 is GTSNPN and CDR2 SVGIG (reference sequence). Trimming removed 3 bases from V and 1 base from J; junction bases left unmatched: 5. The CDR3 DNA reads TGTGCCTGGAGCAGGAGCGGGATCCAAGAGACCCAGTACTTC. This codes for CAWSRSGIQETQYF.

The chain joins TRBV30 to TRBJ1-2; D gene ambiguous. The CDR3 extends over 14 amino acids. The germline V gene has CDR1 GTSNPN and CDR2 SVGIG (reference sequence). Trimming removed 3 bases at V and 8 bases at J, with 19 bases between. The CDR3 region has the DNA TGTGCCTGGAGCAAGCCCGCCACGGCGGGGGGCTACACCTTC. Encoded protein: CAWSKPATAGGYTF.

The chain links TRBV5-8 to TRBJ2-7; possible D gene TRBD2, 5 bases. Per the germline V gene, CDR1 is SGHTS and CDR2 is YDEGEE. Trimming shortened V by 6 bases and J by 2 bases, and 9 bases separated the two germline ends. The CDR3 is 12 residues long. For the CDR3, the DNA is TGTGCCAGCACCTGGGGAGCCTACGAGCAGTACTTC. It encodes CASTWGAYEQYF. Drawing the rest from reference TRBV5-8 and TRBJ2-7, the complete variable domain is EAGVTQSPTHLIKTRGQQATLRCSPISGHTSVYWYQQALGLGLQFLLWYDEGEERNRGNFPPRFSGRQFPNYSSELNVNALELEDSALYLCASTWGAYEQYFGPGTRLTVT.

The CDR3 sequence is CASSLSAPAEAFF. The CDR3 DNA reads TGCGCCAGCAGCTTGAGCGCTCCCGCTGAAGCTTTCTTT. The V gene is TRBV5-1, the J gene TRBJ1-1, with no clear D. Germline CDR1 is SGHRS and CDR2 is YFSETQ. CDR3 length equals 13 residues. The V end lost 1 base, the J end lost 6 bases, and 10 bases lay between the germline ends.

This CDR3 reads CASTTEPQETQYF. The CDR3 DNA follows: TGTGCCAGCACTACGGAGCCTCAAGAGACCCAGTACTTC. The J gene is TRBJ2-5, the V gene TRBV28; no clear D gene. Germline assignment: CDR1 MDHEN and CDR2 SYDVKM. Trimming removed 7 bases at V and 2 bases at J, with 11 bases between. This CDR3 has 13 residues.

J is TRBJ2-2 and V is TRBV5-1; 8 bases align to TRBD1. Unmatched junction bases numbered 3, after V lost 4 bases and J lost 4 bases. Germline loops: CDR1 SGHRS, CDR2 YFSETQ. The CDR3 sequence is 14 residues long. Here the CDR3 DNA reads TGCGCCAGCAGCCGGGACAGGACCACCGGGGAGCTGTTTTTT. Its translation is CASSRDRTTGELFF. Full variable domain (outside the CDR3, taken from reference TRBV5-1 and TRBJ2-2): KAGVTQTPRYLIKTRGQQVTLSCSPISGHRSVSWYQQTPGQGLQFLFEYFSETQRNKGNFPGRFSGRQFSNSRSEMNVSTLELGDSALYLCASSRDRTTGELFFGEGSRLTVL.

This rearrangement joins TRBV30 to TRBJ2-1; TRBD2 matches 9 bases. With 4 bases clipped from V and 3 bases from J, the junction kept 4 bases outside the gene matches. The CDR3 totals 14 residues. Germline values: CDR1 GTSNPN, CDR2 SVGIG (reference sequence). The CDR3 DNA reads TGTGCCTGGATGGAACTAGCGGGCTACAATGAGCAGTTCTTC. Residues: CAWMELAGYNEQFF.

The chain combines TRBV28 with TRBJ2-7, with a possible D match to TRBD2 (6 bases). Per the germline V gene, CDR1 is MDHEN and CDR2 is SYDVKM. V was cut by 6 bases and J by 12 bases, with 33 bases left in between. CDR3 size: 17 residues. The CDR3 DNA sequence: TGTGCCAGCAGACCTCAGGCGGGGAGACAGTGGGAACCGGGGCGGTACTTC. It yields the protein CASRPQAGRQWEPGRYF. Combining the CDR3 with reference TRBV28 and TRBJ2-7 gives the whole variable domain DVKVTQSSRYLVKRTGEKVFLECVQDMDHENMFWYRQDPGLGLRLIYFSYDVKMKEKGDIPEGYSVSREKKERFSLILESASTNQTSMYLCASRPQAGRQWEPGRYFGPGTRLTVT.

The V and J genes are TRBV11-3 and TRBJ2-7; no definite D call. The CDR3 covers 12 residues. V lost 0 bases, J lost 7 bases, and 7 bases lay in between. The germline CDR1 and CDR2 sequences are SGHNT and YENEEA. The CDR3 sequence is CASSLDRREQYF. Here the CDR3 DNA reads TGTGCCAGCAGCTTAGATCGGCGGGAGCAGTACTTC.

In its sample, this clone was seen once. This chain connects TRBV6-5 to TRBJ1-2, with TRBD1 identical over 8 bases. V was pared by 6 bases and J by 0 bases, with 6 bases of the junction left unmatched. The CDR3 runs 15 residues. CDR1 and CDR2 from the germline V gene are MNHEY and SVGAGI. CDR3 bases: TGTGCCAGCAGGGAGACAGGGGACGCTAACTATGGCTACACCTTC. This gives the protein CASRETGDANYGYTF.

The rearrangement uses TRBV23-1 and TRBJ2-3, with a possible D match to TRBD1 (6 bases). TRBV23-1 is an ORF, and what it does is uncertain. Trimming took 2 bases from V and 2 from J, leaving 23 bases between them. This CDR3 has 19 residues. Here the CDR3 reads CASSQEQGDLGDSTDTQYF. In nucleotides, the CDR3 is TGCGCCAGCAGTCAAGAACAGGGAGATTTGGGGGATTCCACAGATACGCAGTATTTT.

This clone was seen a handful of times. The V call is TRBV29-1, the J call TRBJ1-1; D remains unclear. From germline, CDR1 is SQVTM and CDR2 ANQGSEA. The CDR3 has 11 residues. Trimming cost V 7 bases and J 1 base, with 7 bases left between them. CDR3 coding DNA: TGCAGCGCACCAGAGAACACTGAAGCTTTCTTT. This codes for CSAPENTEAFF.

This clone has a single count. This sequence joins TRBV7-8 and TRBJ1-2, with D possibly matching TRBD1 (6 bases). V was clipped by 2 bases and J by 6 bases, with 7 bases between them. The CDR3 spans 12 residues. Per the germline V gene, CDR1 is SGHVS and CDR2 is FQNEAQ. CDR3 nucleotides: TGTGCCAGCAGCTTACAGGGGAATGGCTACACCTTC. This codes for CASSLQGNGYTF.

The DNA of the CDR3 is TGTGCCAGCTCACCCACAAAGGGGCAGAATGAAAAACTGTTTTTT. It specifies CASSPTKGQNEKLFF. The chain combines TRBV18 with TRBJ1-4; D perhaps matches TRBD1 (5 bases). Deletions cut 3 bases from V and 5 bases from J, with 13 bases between. CDR1 is KGHSH and CDR2 is LQKENI in the germline V gene. This CDR3 comprises 15 residues.

This clone was counted between two and nine times. The chain employs TRBV29-1 and TRBJ2-7, with TRBD1 matching over 10 bases. The CDR3 is 18 amino acids. The germline V gene has CDR1 SQVTM and CDR2 ANQGSEA. CDR3 sequence: CSASPGTGDPGTTYEQYF. CDR3 in DNA: TGCTCAGCTTCCCCCGGGACAGGGGATCCGGGAACCACCTACGAGCAGTACTTC.

This clone was detected a few times. The chain has TRBV30 and TRBJ2-7, with TRBD1 matching over 7 bases. The V gene end was trimmed by 2 bases and the J gene end by 0 bases; junction bases not matched to a gene: 7. Germline values: CDR1 GTSNPN, CDR2 SVGIG (reference sequence). The CDR3 runs 15 residues. CDR3 region: CAWSTPGQVSYEQYF. In DNA form, the CDR3 reads TGTGCCTGGAGTACCCCTGGACAGGTCTCCTACGAGCAGTACTTC.

The chain links TRBV20-1 to TRBJ2-5, with TRBD2 identical over 8 bases. J gave up 13 bases and V 0 bases, and 4 bases lay outside the gene matches. In germline, CDR1 is DFQATT, CDR2 SNEGSKA (reference sequence). The CDR3 consists of 11 residues. The CDR3 DNA is TGCAGTGCTAGAGAGGGACTAGTTCCGTACTTC. Translating gives CSAREGLVPYF.

This clone was recorded a few times. The chain uses TRBV2 and TRBJ2-2, with D tentatively TRBD1 (5 bases). V lost 5 bases and J lost 1, with 11 bases in between. Per the germline V gene, CDR1 is SNHLY and CDR2 is FYNNEI. This CDR3 spans 15 amino acids. CDR3 DNA sequence: TGTGCCAGCAGTCAACAGGTGGGGAACACCGGGGAGCTGTTTTTT. Translated, it gives CASSQQVGNTGELFF.

This clone was observed a handful of times. V usage is TRBV6-1 and J usage is TRBJ1-1, with 9 positions matching TRBD1. The CDR3 runs 13 residues. CDR1 and CDR2 (germline): MNHNS, SASEGT. The V segment lost 8 bases and the J segment 1 base; nucleotides outside the gene matches: 2. In DNA form, the CDR3 reads TGTGCCAGCTCGGGACAGGGGAACACTGAAGCTTTCTTT. Its translation: CASSGQGNTEAFF.

The chain joins TRBV5-4 to TRBJ2-1; 9 bases line up with TRBD1. With V trimmed by 4 bases and J by 5 bases, 7 bases remained unmatched. The germline gives CDR1 SGHNT, CDR2 YYREEE (reference sequence). The CDR3 runs 15 residues. The CDR3 spells CASSVGTGKHNEQFF. CDR3 nucleotides: TGTGCCAGCAGCGTCGGGACAGGGAAACACAATGAGCAGTTCTTC.

This chain connects TRBV27 to TRBJ2-5; D uncertain. Trimming removed 1 base at V and 1 base at J, with 10 bases between. Germline CDR1 reads MNHEY; CDR2 reads SMNVEV (reference sequence). This CDR3 spans 15 amino acids. CDR3 in DNA: TGTGCCAGCAGTTTATTTGCGGTTCCCCAAGAGACCCAGTACTTC. Translation gives CASSLFAVPQETQYF.

This chain connects TRBV6-5 to TRBJ2-7, with TRBD1 matching 8 bases. Germline V lookup: CDR1 MNHEY, CDR2 SVGAGI. The V segment lost 6 bases and the J segment 7 bases; nucleotides outside the gene matches: 14. The CDR3 has 15 amino acids. CDR3 sequence: CASRSSGTGPYEQYF. In nucleotides, the CDR3 is TGTGCCAGCAGATCGTCCGGGACAGGCCCATATGAGCAGTACTTC.

This chain connects TRBV9 to TRBJ2-1, with TRBD2 matching over 16 bases. The junction had 6 bases not matched to a gene; V was cut back by 2 bases and J by 7 bases. The CDR3 is made up of 17 amino acids. Germline V gene sequence: CDR1 SGDLS, CDR2 YYNGEE. The chain's CDR3 is CASSVGTSGGAWNEQFF. The CDR3 DNA reads TGTGCCAGCAGCGTCGGGACTAGCGGGGGGGCCTGGAATGAGCAGTTCTTC.

This chain uses TRBV6-1 with TRBJ1-5, with 7 positions matching TRBD1. This CDR3 region has 16 residues. The junction had 7 bases not matched to a gene; V was cut back by 0 bases and J by 5 bases. Per the germline V gene, CDR1 is MNHNS and CDR2 is SASEGT. Here the CDR3 reads CASSEALNRGYQPQHF. For the CDR3, the DNA is TGTGCCAGCAGTGAAGCGCTGAACAGGGGATATCAGCCCCAGCATTTT.

The rearrangement uses TRBV29-1 and TRBJ2-4; TRBD1 aligns across 7 bases. The germline gives CDR1 SQVTM, CDR2 ANQGSEA. V lost 2 bases, J lost 4 bases, and 2 bases stayed unmatched. This CDR3 has 13 amino acids. CDR3 residues: CSVEKGQKNIQYF. In DNA form, the CDR3 reads TGCAGCGTTGAAAAGGGACAGAAAAACATTCAGTACTTC.

This chain uses TRBV28 with TRBJ2-1; 8 bases line up with TRBD2. From germline, CDR1 is MDHEN and CDR2 SYDVKM. The CDR3 spans 16 residues. V trimming: 7 bases; J trimming: 4 bases; junction bases outside the gene matches: 12. The CDR3 DNA is TGTGCCAGCATTCCTCTTACGGGGGGGCCTTACAATGAGCAGTTCTTC. Translating gives CASIPLTGGPYNEQFF.

This clone has more than one count but fewer than ten. The chain combines TRBV5-1 with TRBJ2-7, with TRBD2 matching over 7 bases. The junction had 2 bases not matched to a gene; V was cut back by 2 bases and J by 3 bases. Germline lookup yields CDR1 SGHRS and CDR2 YFSETQ. This CDR3 has 13 residues. For the CDR3, the DNA is TGCGCCAGCAGCTTAGCGGGGAACTACGAGCAGTACTTC. Residues: CASSLAGNYEQYF.